What follows describes a single TCR beta chain. Antigen specificity is unknown. This entry comes from a study of regulatory T cells in long-lasting Graves disease. Background on the study: In persistent Graves' disease, antithyroid drugs had been taken for over 5 years and TSH receptor antibodies stayed positive.

The CDR3 runs 14 residues. Deletions cut 0 bases from V and 10 bases from J, with 16 bases between. CDR1 is SGDLS, CDR2 YYNGEE, per germline. Construction of the TCR beta libraries employed iRepertoire HTBI primers in conjunction with Arm-PCR of CDR3 regions. In TCRdb, the multiplex PCR reads were re-called with MiXCR into one record per CDR3 protein. The profile shows 400,000 to 500,000 distinct CDR3 sequences, approximately 22% of them singletons. Study observations and caveats: Persistent disease samples used TRBV28, TRBJ1-2 and TRBJ2-5 preferentially. The number of shared public clonotypes was higher in persistent patients (2,741) than new patients (over 900).

Time point given: persistent/refractory GD, antithyroid drugs over 5 years with positive TRAb. Extracted RNA from PBMCs served as the source of the TCR library. The EDTA tubes were filled with about 10 milliliters of drawn peripheral blood. This receptor was taken from a female donor with Graves disease. V gene TRBV9 combines with J gene TRBJ1-1, with D possibly matching TRBD1 (5 bases). The specimen comprised peripheral blood mononuclear cells (PBMCs), sampled when the disease was refractory, from a patient treated with antithyroid drugs. The CDR3 bases are TGTGCCAGCAGCGTAGTGGACCCTAGAAGGGGAGCTTTCTTT. It specifies CASSVVDPRRGAFF.